The sequence of this TCR beta chain was determined in a study of cytomegalovirus exposure and HLA in healthy donors. Looking at the study overall: Prior work identified 95 million to 120 million unique TCR beta sequences in 150 million to 200 million T cells. General study findings and limits: Rarity marked most TCR sequences, yet some public TCRs occurred in many donors. Later, an analysis found that common viral pathogens appeared to be linked with several of the most significant clusters.

In germline, CDR1 is SGHRS, CDR2 YFSETQ. The ends lost 7 bases at V and 2 bases at J; junction bases unmatched: 8. The CDR3 sequence is 15 residues long. Comment on this clone: Antigen unknown.

PCR was performed using 60 Vbeta and 13 Jbeta primers. Sequencing used immunoSEQ multiplex PCR; TCRdb keeps in-frame clones, though not all of them. The sample includes about 120,000 clones, approximately 80% of them seen just once. The source material was PBMCs. J is TRBJ1-2 and V is TRBV5-1; 10 positions match TRBD1. The origin of this receptor is a woman between 40 and 50 years old in good health and CMV-seropositive. The CDR3 loop is CASRDGQGGNYGYTF. CDR3 nucleotide sequence: TGCGCCAGCCGGGACGGACAGGGGGGGAACTATGGCTACACCTTC.